This is a list of T cell receptor beta chains from one sample in a study of T cell responses to AZD1222 COVID-19 vaccine. Generated by immunoSEQ multiplex PCR, the TCRdb table keeps only in-frame clones and is missing some. The table lists around 140,000 clones, approximately 90% of them singletons. The sample here was peripheral blood, taken on day 0 of AZD1222 vaccination. The source of these receptors is an adult in good health. CDR3s include the opening cysteine and the closing phenylalanine or tryptophan. A D gene is named only where the DNA matches it firmly.

j_call v_call d_call cdr3_nt cdr3_aa
TRBJ2-1 TRBV19 TRBD2 TGTGCCAGTCTAAACGTAGCGGGAGAATTCGGCAATGAGCAGTTCTTC CASLNVAGEFGNEQFF
TRBJ1-1 TRBV6-5 . TGTGCCAGCAGTTACAAGGGGATGAACACTGAAGCTTTCTTT CASSYKGMNTEAFF
TRBJ2-7 TRBV11-2 . TGTGCCAGCACCGTAGGGCTAGTGGGAGTCTACGAGCAGTACTTC CASTVGLVGVYEQYF
TRBJ1-5 TRBV6-2/TRBV6-3 . TGTGCCAGCAGCCATTCAGCATCCGAATGGCAGCCCCAGCATTTT CASSHSASEWQPQHF
TRBJ1-2 TRBV2 . TGTGCCAGCAGTCGGGACGGCCGTGGCTACACCTTC CASSRDGRGYTF
TRBJ2-7 TRBV28 . TGTGCCAGCAGTTTGGAGCTTTCTACCTGGGGGGTAAGATCGTACGAGCAGTACTTC CASSLELSTWGVRSYEQYF
TRBJ1-1 TRBV18 TRBD1 TGTGCCAGCCTTCTCGTCGGACAGGGGTCTAACACTGAAGCTTTCTTT CASLLVGQGSNTEAFF
TRBJ2-3 TRBV19 TRBD2 TGTGCCACCCGCCGTGTAGATAGCGGGAGAACAGATACGCAGTATTTT CATRRVDSGRTDTQYF
TRBJ1-1 TRBV11-2 . TGTGCCAGCAGCCGAGAGAACATGAACACTGAAGCTTTCTTT CASSRENMNTEAFF
TRBJ2-5 TRBV14 . TGTGCCAGCAGCCATGGTTTTTGGCAGAAGAAGACTCGGGAGACCCAGTACTTC CASSHGFWQKKTRETQYF
TRBJ1-5 TRBV19 . TGTGCCAGTAGCTGGGGGTCCCATCAGCCCCAGCATTTT CASSWGSHQPQHF